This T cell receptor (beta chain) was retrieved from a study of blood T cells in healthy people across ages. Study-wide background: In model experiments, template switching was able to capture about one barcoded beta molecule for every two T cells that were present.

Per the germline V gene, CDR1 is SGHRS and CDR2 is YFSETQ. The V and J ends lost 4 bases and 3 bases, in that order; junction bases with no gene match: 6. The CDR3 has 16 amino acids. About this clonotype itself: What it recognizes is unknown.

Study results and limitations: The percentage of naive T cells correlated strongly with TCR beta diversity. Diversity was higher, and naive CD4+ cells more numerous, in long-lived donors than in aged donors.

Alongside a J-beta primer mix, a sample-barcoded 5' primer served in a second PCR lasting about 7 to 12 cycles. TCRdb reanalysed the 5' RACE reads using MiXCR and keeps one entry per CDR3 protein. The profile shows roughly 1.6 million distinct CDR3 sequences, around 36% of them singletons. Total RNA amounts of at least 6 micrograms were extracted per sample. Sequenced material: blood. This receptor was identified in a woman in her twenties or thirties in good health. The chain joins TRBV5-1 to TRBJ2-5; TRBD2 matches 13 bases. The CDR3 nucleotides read TGCGCCAGCAGCGGGGGGACTAGCGGGACCGAAGAGACCCAGTACTTC. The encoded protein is CASSGGTSGTEETQYF.